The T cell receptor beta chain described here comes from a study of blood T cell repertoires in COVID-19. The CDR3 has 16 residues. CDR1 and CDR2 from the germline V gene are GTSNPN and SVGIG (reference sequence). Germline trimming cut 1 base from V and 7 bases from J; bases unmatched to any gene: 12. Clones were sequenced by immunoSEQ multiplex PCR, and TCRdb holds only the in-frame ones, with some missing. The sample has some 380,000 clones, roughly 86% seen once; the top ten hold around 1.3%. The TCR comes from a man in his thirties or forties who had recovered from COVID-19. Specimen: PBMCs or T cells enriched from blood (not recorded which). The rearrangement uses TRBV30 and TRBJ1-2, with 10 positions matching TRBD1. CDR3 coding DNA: TGTGCCTGGAGTGGACGGGACAGGGGATTCGGGGGTGGCTACACCTTC. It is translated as CAWSGRDRGFGGGYTF. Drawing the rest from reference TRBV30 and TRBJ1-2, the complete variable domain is SQTIHQWPATLVQPVGSPLSLECTVEGTSNPNLYWYRQAAGRGLQLLFYSVGIGQISSEVPQNLSASRPQDRQFILSSKKLLLSDSGFYLCAWSGRDRGFGGGYTFGSGTRLTVV.